A selection of T cell receptor beta chains follows, all from one sample in a study of long-term antiretroviral therapy in people with HIV. Data came from immunoSEQ multiplex PCR; TCRdb stores just in-frame clones and leaves some out. The data show about 6,700 clones, approximately 74% seen once. The sequencing used unsorted PBMCs, collected 0.1 years before starting antiretroviral therapy. These receptor sequences come from a man aged 18 to 29 with HIV. The CDR3 runs from the conserved cysteine through the conserved F or W. D genes are given only for firm matches. Clone size is not always given. Where it is, it says once, few, many or a class for expanded clones.

D	V	size	J	length	DNA	CDR3
.	TRBV7-9	.	TRBJ1-3	15	TGTGCCAGCAGCTTAGCTTCAGGGTTGGCAAACACCATATATTTT	CASSLASGLANTIYF
TRBD2	TRBV25-1	once	TRBJ2-5	12	TGTGCCTCGACCGGGGGGGCGAAGACCCAGTACTTC	CASTGGAKTQYF
TRBD2	TRBV4-1	.	TRBJ2-1	17	TGCGCCAGCAGCCCCTCTAGCGGGGCCAAAACCTACAATGAGCAGTTCTTC	CASSPSSGAKTYNEQFF
.	TRBV7-9	.	TRBJ1-1	11	TGTGCCAGCAGCGCCGGGCCCGAAGCTTTCTTT	CASSAGPEAFF
.	TRBV5-5	.	TRBJ1-2	14	TGTGCCAGCAGCCCCCAGGGGTCCCCTTATGGCTACACCTTC	CASSPQGSPYGYTF
TRBD2	TRBV28	.	TRBJ2-5	16	TGTGCCAGCTCCGGGGGGGGGCTCGGCGGGGCGGAGACCCAGTACTTC	CASSGGGLGGAETQYF
TRBD2	TRBV5-1	.	TRBJ2-2	16	TGCGCCAGCAGCTTGCTTGGGACTAGCGGAACCGGGGAGCTGTTTTTT	CASSLLGTSGTGELFF
TRBD1	TRBV27	once	TRBJ2-2	16	TGTGCCAGCAGTTCATGGACAGGGGCCAACACCGGGGAGCTGTTTTTT	CASSSWTGANTGELFF
.	TRBV5-4	few	TRBJ2-2	14	TGTGCCAGCAGCTTCGACAGGTCCACCGGGGAGCTGTTTTTT	CASSFDRSTGELFF
TRBD2	TRBV29-1	once	TRBJ2-5	13	TGCAGCATTAAGCGGGGGGTGCAAGAGACCCAGTACTTC	CSIKRGVQETQYF
TRBD2	TRBV7-6	.	TRBJ2-3	15	TGTGCCAGCAGCTTTTCCGGGGGGTCCACAGATACGCAGTATTTT	CASSFSGGSTDTQYF
TRBD1	TRBV13	.	TRBJ1-6	15	TGTGCCAGCAGCTTATCTGGGACAGGGATTTCACCCCTCCACTTT	CASSLSGTGISPLHF
.	TRBV19	.	TRBJ1-5	12	TGTGCCAGTAGTATGATTGGGGGGCCCCAGCATTTT	CASSMIGGPQHF
TRBD2	TRBV11-1	medium-sized	TRBJ2-5	14	TGTGCCAGCAGCCTACTAGCGGGGAAAGAGACCCAGTACTTC	CASSLLAGKETQYF
.	TRBV5-1	large	TRBJ2-3	16	TGCGCCAGCAGCTTGGTAGGGTGGCAGGAAGGCGATACGCAGTATTTT	CASSLVGWQEGDTQYF
TRBD1	TRBV7-8	.	TRBJ1-4	16	TGTGCCAGCAGCTTAGAGACAGGGTCGGGAGTCGAAAAACTGTTTTTT	CASSLETGSGVEKLFF
TRBD1	TRBV6-6	.	TRBJ2-2	16	TGTGCCAGCAGTTCCCGGACAGGGTACAACACCGGGGAGCTGTTTTTT	CASSSRTGYNTGELFF
TRBD2	TRBV15	.	TRBJ2-5	15	TGTGCCACCAGCAGTTTAACTAGCGGAGGGGAGACCCAGTACTTC	CATSSLTSGGETQYF
.	TRBV6-1	.	TRBJ1-4	16	TGTGCCAGCAGTGCCTTTCTGACAGGTCTTGATGAAAAACTGTTTTTT	CASSAFLTGLDEKLFF
TRBD1	TRBV25-1	.	TRBJ2-7	12	TGTGCCAGCCTTGACAGGGAACGCGAGCAGTACTTC	CASLDREREQYF
TRBD1	TRBV10-3	once	TRBJ2-3	14	TGTGCCGTGGGGGGACAGGGGGCGGCAGATACGCAGTATTTT	CAVGGQGAADTQYF
.	TRBV5-1	.	TRBJ1-1	15	TGCGCCAGCAGCTTGTCGGTGGGGGCCAACACTGAAGCTTTCTTT	CASSLSVGANTEAFF
.	TRBV5-6	.	TRBJ2-7	14	TGTGCCAGCAGCTTTTACAGGACCTCGGGGGAGCAGTACTTC	CASSFYRTSGEQYF
TRBD2	TRBV6-5	.	TRBJ2-5	14	TGTGCCAGCAGTCCACTAGCGGGCGGGGAGACCCAGTACTTC	CASSPLAGGETQYF
.	TRBV4-2	.	TRBJ2-5	17	TGTGCCAGCAGCCAAGGGGAGGGGGCAACGTACCAAGAGACCCAGTACTTC	CASSQGEGATYQETQYF
.	TRBV28	.	TRBJ1-2	14	TGTGCCAGCAGTTTACTGGGAAGGGGCTATGGCTACACCTTC	CASSLLGRGYGYTF
TRBD1	TRBV7-9	.	TRBJ2-3	16	TGTGCCAGCAGCTTAGGACGGCAGGGGGCCTTGGATACGCAGTATTTT	CASSLGRQGALDTQYF
TRBD2	TRBV2	.	TRBJ2-3	18	TGTGCCAGCAGTGATTCAGGCGGGGGGGCCTTTAGCACAGATACGCAGTATTTT	CASSDSGGGAFSTDTQYF
TRBD2	TRBV6-1	.	TRBJ2-7	14	TGTGCCAGCAGTGTAGCGGGGGCCGTCTACGAGCAGTACTTC	CASSVAGAVYEQYF
.	TRBV6-5	.	TRBJ1-1	14	TGTGCCAGCAGTTACTCGAGGGGGGAGACTGAAGCTTTCTTT	CASSYSRGETEAFF
TRBD1	TRBV10-1	.	TRBJ2-2	18	TGCGCCAGCAGTGAGCGATGGACAGGGCTCGTGAACACCGGGGAGCTGTTTTTT	CASSERWTGLVNTGELFF
.	TRBV2	.	TRBJ1-2	13	TGTGCCAGCACGGCGGGGGGCGGGGTTGGCTACACCTTC	CASTAGGGVGYTF
.	TRBV9	.	TRBJ2-7	14	TGTGCCAGCAGCCTCCTTGGGGGGCGCGACGAGCAGTACTTC	CASSLLGGRDEQYF
TRBD1	TRBV4-2	.	TRBJ2-4	16	TGTGCCAGCAGCCAAGGAGTTTTAGGGGGCGAAAACATTCAGTACTTC	CASSQGVLGGENIQYF
.	TRBV28	few	TRBJ1-2	12	TGTGCCAGCAAGGACAGCCTCTATGGCTACACCTTC	CASKDSLYGYTF
TRBD1	TRBV25-1	.	TRBJ2-2	16	TGTGCCAGCAGCGGTTACACGGGACAGCTAGCCGGGGAGCTGTTTTTT	CASSGYTGQLAGELFF
TRBD2	TRBV6-1	few	TRBJ2-5	15	TGTGCCAGCAGTGACGCTAGCGGGGGGGCGGAGACCCAGTACTTC	CASSDASGGAETQYF
TRBD1	TRBV2	once	TRBJ1-4	15	TGTGCCAGCAGTGAACCGGGACAGGGTGCGGAAAAACTGTTTTTT	CASSEPGQGAEKLFF
.	TRBV5-5	medium-sized	TRBJ1-2	14	TGTGCCAGCAGCTCCCTACGGGGGGCGGATGGCTACACCTTC	CASSSLRGADGYTF
.	TRBV7-9	few	TRBJ1-1	14	TGTGCCAGCAGCTTATTGGACAGTAACACTGAAGCTTTCTTT	CASSLLDSNTEAFF
.	TRBV2	.	TRBJ2-3	12	TGTGCCAGTGCCGCGAGCACAGATACGCAGTATTTT	CASAASTDTQYF
.	TRBV7-2	.	TRBJ2-1	17	TGTGCCAGCAGCTACCCCCTTCAGGGGAGCTCCTACAATGAGCAGTTCTTC	CASSYPLQGSSYNEQFF
TRBD2	TRBV15	.	TRBJ2-1	16	TGTGCCACCAGAACTAGCGGGGGATCTCACTACAATGAGCAGTTCTTC	CATRTSGGSHYNEQFF
.	TRBV6-1	.	TRBJ1-5	13	TGTGCCAGCAGTGAAGTAACTAATCAGCCCCAGCATTTT	CASSEVTNQPQHF
TRBD2	TRBV5-4	.	TRBJ2-3	19	TGTGCCAGCAGCGGAGGATGGTCTAGCGGGGTAGGAGGCACAGATACGCAGTATTTT	CASSGGWSSGVGGTDTQYF
TRBD1	TRBV27	.	TRBJ1-2	16	TGTGCCAGCAGTCCACACACGGGACAGCTTCCCTATGGCTACACCTTC	CASSPHTGQLPYGYTF
.	TRBV5-1	.	TRBJ1-3	14	TGCGCCAGCAGCTGGGGGGACTCTGGAAACACCATATATTTT	CASSWGDSGNTIYF
.	TRBV27	.	TRBJ2-3	15	TGTGCCAGCAGTTTTTTAGTGGCGGGAACAGATACGCAGTATTTT	CASSFLVAGTDTQYF
TRBD1	TRBV5-1	.	TRBJ2-1	14	TGCGCCAGCAGCTCCGGACAGGGGGCGGTTGAGCAGTTCTTC	CASSSGQGAVEQFF
TRBD2	TRBV9	.	TRBJ2-3	15	TGTGCCAGCACCCGGGGGGTGGGAGGTGCAGATACGCAGTATTTT	CASTRGVGGADTQYF
.	TRBV10-3	.	TRBJ1-4	16	TGTGCCATCAGTGAGTCGTTGGCAGGGCAGTCCGGAAAACTGTTTTTT	CAISESLAGQSGKLFF
TRBD1	TRBV10-3	.	TRBJ2-2	16	TGTGCCATCAGTGAGCCACCGGGACAGTACACCGGGGAGCTGTTTTTT	CAISEPPGQYTGELFF
.	TRBV10-3	.	TRBJ1-1	13	TGTGCCATCAGTGAGACAGGAAACACTGAAGCTTTCTTT	CAISETGNTEAFF
TRBD1	TRBV7-2	.	TRBJ2-3	15	TGTGCCAGCAGCTTAGGGACAGGGCACACAGATACGCAGTATTTT	CASSLGTGHTDTQYF
.	TRBV18	.	TRBJ1-4	16	TGTGCCAGCTCAACTCTCGGACAATTGGACAATGAAAAACTGTTTTTT	CASSTLGQLDNEKLFF
.	TRBV14	.	TRBJ2-3	19	TGTGCCAGCAGCCAACTCCAGGCTATCCTTCAGGGACGCACAGATACGCAGTATTTT	CASSQLQAILQGRTDTQYF
.	TRBV27	.	TRBJ2-5	14	TGTGCCAGCAGTTCCCGGGACACCCGGGAGACCCAGTACTTC	CASSSRDTRETQYF
.	TRBV28	.	TRBJ2-5	13	TGTGCCAGCAACCTCCAGGGTCAAGAGACCCAGTACTTC	CASNLQGQETQYF
.	TRBV6-1	.	TRBJ2-1	13	TGTGCCACAAGTCCTAGCTCCTACAATGAGCAGTTCTTC	CATSPSSYNEQFF